This record looks at one T cell receptor beta chain sequence and its context. No antigen is known for it. The junction differs from germline at one of its ends, possibly a read error. The data are from a study of CD8+CD57+ T cells in acquired aplastic anemia. Study context: Sorted CD4+ and CD8+ cells yielded DNA averaging approximately 3 ug. As sequenced from healthy donors, CD4+ cells averaged about 10 million reads. Regarding the study as a whole: CD8+ Simpson's diversity in patients was not significantly different from that in controls. A set of twenty-nine CD8+ CDR3 sequences was shared between patients and controls, and these sequences appeared highly expressed in patients.

This CDR3 spans 11 amino acids. Germline lookup yields CDR1 SGHTA and CDR2 FQGNSA. The study profiled TCR beta VDJ and CDR3 using genomic DNA as template. TCRdb reprocessed the reads via MiXCR and lists one record per CDR3 protein. The table has 200,000 to 250,000 distinct CDR3 sequences, about 37% seen once. Sequences were obtained from sorted CD4+, CD8+, or CD8+CD57+ T cells (not recorded which) from PBMCs. The TCR sequence derives from a human donor in good health, serving as a control. The chain uses TRBV7-2 and TRBJ2-3, with D perhaps matching TRBD1 or TRBD2 (5 bases each). The CDR3 loop reads CASSLGDTQCF. The CDR3 DNA is TGTGCCAGCAGCCTGGGGGATACGCAGTGTTTT.